These 23 T cell receptor beta chains came from one sample sequenced in a study of OX40 agonist ivuxolimab in advanced cancers. Clones were sequenced by immunoSEQ multiplex PCR, and TCRdb holds only the in-frame ones, with some missing. The sample shows around 70,000 clones, about four fifths of them seen only once. The sample was CD4+ or CD8+ T cells sorted from blood, taken in a trial of the OX40 agonist ivuxolimab. These receptors were obtained from an adult with an advanced solid tumor such as melanoma, head and neck, liver or kidney cancer.

The chain couples TRBV4-1 to TRBJ1-1; TRBD1 matches 7 bases. Germline lookup yields CDR1 MGHRA and CDR2 YSYEKL. Trimming took 1 base from V and 4 from J; bases not matched to a gene: 6. The CDR3 is made up of 15 amino acids. The CDR3 DNA is TGCGCCAGCAGCCAAGTTCTCGACAGGGCCACTGAAGCTTTCTTT. It is translated as CASSQVLDRATEAFF.

This sequence joins TRBV7-9 and TRBJ1-5; 7 nucleotides match TRBD1. The germline gives CDR1 SEHNR, CDR2 FQNEAQ (reference sequence). CDR3 length: 16 residues. V gave up 6 bases and J gave up 0 bases; unmatched junction bases: 8. CDR3 DNA: TGTGCCAGCAGAATCCTAGGGACAGCTAGCAATCAGCCCCAGCATTTT. Translating it yields CASRILGTASNQPQHF.

The V gene is TRBV19, the J gene TRBJ2-6; 8 bases fit TRBD1. V dropped 6 bases and J dropped 1; count of bases not matched to a gene: 5. Per the germline V gene, CDR1 is LNHDA and CDR2 is SQIVND (reference sequence). CDR3 size: 16 residues. The CDR3 DNA follows: TGTGCCAGTAGCCCACGACAGGGGTCTGGGGCCAACGTCCTGACTTTC. Translating gives CASSPRQGSGANVLTF.

This clone was detected only once. The rearrangement joins TRBV7-9 to TRBJ1-4; 9 bases match TRBD1. The V segment lost 5 bases and the J segment 8 bases; nucleotides outside the gene matches: 6. This CDR3 has 14 residues. Germline V gene data show CDR1 as SEHNR and CDR2 as FQNEAQ (reference sequence). The CDR3, as DNA: TGTGCCAGCAGCGTGGACAGGGGAAGCGAAAAACTGTTTTTT. Protein sequence: CASSVDRGSEKLFF.

This clone was seen once. V and J are TRBV28 and TRBJ1-5; D gene ambiguous. This CDR3 spans 14 amino acids. Trimming left V 6 bases short and J 5 bases short, with 14 bases between. CDR1 is MDHEN, CDR2 SYDVKM, per germline. CDR3 amino acids: CASRPTSGYQPQHF. The CDR3 DNA sequence: TGTGCCAGCAGACCAACGAGCGGATATCAGCCCCAGCATTTT.

The CDR3 reads CASSYSPSGGARELFF. CDR3 DNA: TGTGCCAGCAGTTACTCGCCTAGCGGGGGGGCCCGGGAGCTGTTTTTT. This rearrangement joins TRBV6-5 to TRBJ2-2, with 12 bases matching TRBD2. The CDR3 totals 16 residues. V gave up 0 bases and J gave up 9 bases; unmatched junction bases: 5. Germline CDR1 and CDR2: MNHEY and SVGAGI.

This clone came up once. The V call is TRBV19, the J call TRBJ1-6; 7 nucleotides match TRBD1. The CDR3 is made up of 14 amino acids. Germline values: CDR1 LNHDA, CDR2 SQIVND (reference sequence). V lost 7 bases, J lost 7 bases, and 7 bases stayed unmatched. CDR3 bases: TGTGCCAGTACCTGGACAGGAGGGAATTCACCCCTCCACTTT. Translating it yields CASTWTGGNSPLHF.

The table lists this clone with a few counts. This chain links TRBV7-9 with TRBJ2-3; TRBD2 matches at 9 bases. CDR1 is SEHNR and CDR2 is FQNEAQ in the germline V gene (reference sequence). Trimming cost V 5 bases and J 3 bases; bases outside gene matches: 3. The CDR3 totals 14 residues. DNA for the CDR3: TGTGCCAGCAGCCCCAGCGGGGGGACAGATACGCAGTATTTT. Amino acids: CASSPSGGTDTQYF.

CDR3 protein: CASSLEPGGFRNTIYF. The CDR3 nucleotides are TGTGCCAGCAGCTTAGAGCCAGGGGGATTTCGAAACACCATATATTTT. This rearrangement joins TRBV7-2 to TRBJ1-3; 7 nucleotides align to TRBD1. CDR1 and CDR2 from the germline V gene are SGHTA and FQGNSA. V was pared by 1 base and J by 5 bases, with 8 bases of the junction left unmatched. The CDR3 covers 16 residues.

The J gene is TRBJ2-1, the V gene TRBV5-4, with D perhaps being TRBD1 or TRBD2 (5 bases each). The V gene lost 2 bases and the J gene lost 6 bases, with 12 bases spanning the gap. Germline loops: CDR1 SGHNT, CDR2 YYREEE (reference sequence). This CDR3 spans 14 amino acids. In nucleotides, the CDR3 is TGTGCCAGCAGCTTACCGGGACGACCCAATGAGCAGTTCTTC. Protein product: CASSLPGRPNEQFF.

This clone was counted a single time. The V gene is TRBV18, the J gene TRBJ2-2, with D possibly matching TRBD1 (6 bases). Per the germline V gene, CDR1 is KGHSH and CDR2 is LQKENI. V was clipped by 1 base and J by 1 base, with 7 bases between them. The CDR3 totals 15 residues. CDR3 sequence reads: CASSPRQENTGELFF. The CDR3 bases are TGTGCCAGCTCACCACGACAGGAGAACACCGGGGAGCTGTTTTTT.

The rearrangement joins TRBV7-9 to TRBJ1-5, with TRBD1 matching over 9 bases. Germline values: CDR1 SEHNR, CDR2 FQNEAQ (reference sequence). V was clipped by 2 bases and J by 6 bases; unmatched bases: 11. The CDR3 runs to 17 residues. The CDR3 sequence: CASSLLGGTGTPQPQHF. CDR3 DNA sequence: TGTGCCAGCAGCTTATTAGGTGGGACAGGGACCCCTCAGCCCCAGCATTTT.

This chain connects TRBV29-1 to TRBJ2-3; D tentatively fits TRBD1 or TRBD2 (5 bases each). The ends were cut back, 4 bases at V and 2 bases at J, with 16 bases in the middle. The germline CDR1 and CDR2 sequences are SQVTM and ANQGSEA. CDR3 length: 15 amino acids. CDR3 DNA: TGCAGCGTTGTACGGGGCGTCCCCTCCACAGATACGCAGTATTTT. It is translated as CSVVRGVPSTDTQYF.

This chain joins TRBV5-8 and TRBJ2-2; D unresolved. Germline CDR1 reads SGHTS; CDR2 reads YDEGEE. The length of the CDR3 is 14 residues. Trimming took off 2 bases at V and 1 base at J, with 6 bases between the two ends. The DNA of the CDR3 is TGTGCCAGCAGCTTTTCAGGGAACACCGGGGAGCTGTTTTTT. Its protein product is CASSFSGNTGELFF.

The gene calls are TRBV28 and TRBJ2-7, with D uncertain. With 5 bases removed from V and 0 bases from J, the gap between germline ends came to 11 bases. CDR3 length: 14 residues. Per the germline V gene, CDR1 is MDHEN and CDR2 is SYDVKM. The CDR3 DNA reads as TGTGCCAGCAGTCCCTCCCCGAGCTCCTACGAGCAGTACTTC. Its protein is CASSPSPSSYEQYF.

This chain uses TRBV27 with TRBJ2-1; D is perhaps TRBD1 (5 bases). V lost 4 bases to trimming and J lost 7 bases, with 14 bases between them. This CDR3 is built from 14 residues. The germline gives CDR1 MNHEY, CDR2 SMNVEV (reference sequence). This chain's CDR3 is CASSSTSGINEQFF. CDR3 in DNA: TGTGCCAGCAGTTCTACCTCAGGGATAAATGAGCAGTTCTTC.

V gene TRBV5-3 combines with J gene TRBJ2-1; 15 nucleotides match TRBD2. TRBV5-3 is placed among ORFs of uncertain function. The CDR3 has 21 amino acids. V was clipped by 7 bases and J by 3 bases; unmatched bases: 20. This CDR3 reads CARLAREGRTSGRANYNEQFF. CDR3 nucleotide sequence: TGTGCCAGACTCGCTCGTGAAGGGAGGACTAGCGGGAGGGCTAACTACAATGAGCAGTTCTTC.

The chain uses TRBV27 and TRBJ2-1; D unclear. V shed 3 bases and J shed 12 bases, with 15 bases lying between them. The CDR3 runs 13 residues. Germline CDR1 reads MNHEY; CDR2 reads SMNVEV (reference sequence). The CDR3 bases are TGTGCCAGCAGTTTCTCAGGACGAAACCGGCAGTTCTTC. Amino acid sequence: CASSFSGRNRQFF.

This rearrangement joins TRBV2 to TRBJ2-7; TRBD1 matches 7 bases. Trimming took 3 bases from V and 3 from J; bases not matched to a gene: 11. Germline V lookup: CDR1 SNHLY, CDR2 FYNNEI. The length of the CDR3 is 16 residues. In DNA form, the CDR3 reads TGTGCCAGCAGTGAGGGTCCGGGACAGAACTTCTACGAGCAGTACTTC. It translates to CASSEGPGQNFYEQYF. The full variable domain, rest sourced from reference TRBV2 and TRBJ2-7, is EPEVTQTPSHQVTQMGQEVILRCVPISNHLYFYWYRQILGQKVEFLVSFYNNEISEKSEIFDDQFSVERPDGSNFTLKIRSTKLEDSAMYFCASSEGPGQNFYEQYFGPGTRLTVT.

The chain has TRBV2 and TRBJ2-4; D perhaps matches TRBD2 (7 bases). The CDR3 contains 14 residues. V was shortened by 3 bases and J by 3 bases, with 9 bases between the two germline ends. Germline CDR1 and CDR2: SNHLY and FYNNEI. The CDR3 loop is CASSERGGKNIQYF. The CDR3 DNA reads TGTGCCAGCAGTGAGAGGGGGGGCAAAAACATTCAGTACTTC.

The rearrangement joins TRBV10-3 to TRBJ2-5; a possible D gene is TRBD1 (7 bases). Between the trimmed V and J ends, which lost 1 base and 1 base, there was a span of 10 bases. Germline loops: CDR1 ENHRY, CDR2 SYGVKD. The CDR3 contains 15 residues. This CDR3 reads CAISEWRDSQETQYF. CDR3 coding DNA: TGTGCCATCAGTGAGTGGCGGGACAGCCAAGAGACCCAGTACTTC.

The V and J genes are TRBV28 and TRBJ2-1, with 8 nucleotides matching TRBD2. The CDR3 sequence is 16 residues long. The V and J ends lost 3 bases and 0 bases, in that order; junction bases with no gene match: 4. Per germline, CDR1 MDHEN and CDR2 SYDVKM. CDR3 residues: CASSFLAGSSYNEQFF. For the CDR3, the DNA is TGTGCCAGCAGTTTCTTAGCGGGGAGCTCCTACAATGAGCAGTTCTTC.

The CDR3 here is CASSPGQGPDTQYF. The CDR3 DNA sequence: TGTGCCAGCTCACCGGGACAGGGACCAGATACGCAGTATTTT. The J gene is TRBJ2-3, the V gene TRBV18, with 9 bases lining up with TRBD1. From germline, CDR1 is KGHSH and CDR2 LQKENI. V shed 3 bases and J 4 bases; nucleotides not matched to a gene: 2. The CDR3 runs 14 residues.